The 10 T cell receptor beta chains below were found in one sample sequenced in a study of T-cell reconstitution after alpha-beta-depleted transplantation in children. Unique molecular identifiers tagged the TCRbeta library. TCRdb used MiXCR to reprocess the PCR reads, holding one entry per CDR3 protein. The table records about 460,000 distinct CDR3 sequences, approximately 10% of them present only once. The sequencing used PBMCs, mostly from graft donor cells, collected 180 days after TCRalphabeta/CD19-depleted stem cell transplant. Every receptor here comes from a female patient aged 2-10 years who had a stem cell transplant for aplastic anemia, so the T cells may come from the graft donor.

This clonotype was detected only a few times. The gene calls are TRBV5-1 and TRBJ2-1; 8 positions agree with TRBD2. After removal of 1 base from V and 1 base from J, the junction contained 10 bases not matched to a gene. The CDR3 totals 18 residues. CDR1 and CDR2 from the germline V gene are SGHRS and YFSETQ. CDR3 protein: CASSLKREGLVSYNEQFF. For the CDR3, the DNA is TGCGCCAGCAGCTTGAAACGGGAGGGCCTCGTATCCTACAATGAGCAGTTCTTC.

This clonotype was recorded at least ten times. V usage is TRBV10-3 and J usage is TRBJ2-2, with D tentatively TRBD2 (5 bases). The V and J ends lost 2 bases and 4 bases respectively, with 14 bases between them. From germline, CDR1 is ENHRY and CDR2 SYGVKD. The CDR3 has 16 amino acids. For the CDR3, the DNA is TGTGCCATCAGTGAGGTCGGTAGCGTCGGCACCGGGGAGCTGTTTTTT. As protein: CAISEVGSVGTGELFF.

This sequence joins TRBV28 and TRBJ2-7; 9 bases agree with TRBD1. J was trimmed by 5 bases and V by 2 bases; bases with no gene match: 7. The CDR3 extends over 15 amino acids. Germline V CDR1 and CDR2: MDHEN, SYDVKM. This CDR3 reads CASSLGGTGRNEQYF. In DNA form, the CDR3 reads TGTGCCAGCAGTTTAGGGGGGACAGGGAGAAACGAGCAGTACTTC. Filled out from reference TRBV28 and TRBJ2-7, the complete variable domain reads DVKVTQSSRYLVKRTGEKVFLECVQDMDHENMFWYRQDPGLGLRLIYFSYDVKMKEKGDIPEGYSVSREKKERFSLILESASTNQTSMYLCASSLGGTGRNEQYFGPGTRLTVT.

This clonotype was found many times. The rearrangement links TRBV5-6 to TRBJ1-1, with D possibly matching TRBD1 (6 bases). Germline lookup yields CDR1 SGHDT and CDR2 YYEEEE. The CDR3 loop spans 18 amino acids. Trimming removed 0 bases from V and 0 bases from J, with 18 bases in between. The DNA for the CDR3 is TGTGCCAGCAGCTTGGACGGGGGCCCCCTTAGCCTGAACACTGAAGCTTTCTTT. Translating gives CASSLDGGPLSLNTEAFF.

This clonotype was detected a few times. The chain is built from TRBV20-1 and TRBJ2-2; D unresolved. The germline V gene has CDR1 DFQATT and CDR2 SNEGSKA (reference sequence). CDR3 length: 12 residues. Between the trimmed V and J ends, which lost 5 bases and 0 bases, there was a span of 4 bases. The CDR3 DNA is TGCAGTGCTTTAGCGAACACCGGGGAGCTGTTTTTT. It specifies CSALANTGELFF.

The CDR3 protein is CASSQPGQGRRETQYF. Here the CDR3 DNA reads TGCGCCAGCAGTCAACCGGGACAGGGGAGGAGAGAGACCCAGTACTTC. The rearrangement links TRBV23-1 to TRBJ2-5; 10 bases agree with TRBD1. TRBV23-1 is designated an ORF whose function remains uncertain. The CDR3 is 16 residues long. The J segment lost 4 bases and the V segment lost 2 bases, leaving 7 bases of the junction unmatched.

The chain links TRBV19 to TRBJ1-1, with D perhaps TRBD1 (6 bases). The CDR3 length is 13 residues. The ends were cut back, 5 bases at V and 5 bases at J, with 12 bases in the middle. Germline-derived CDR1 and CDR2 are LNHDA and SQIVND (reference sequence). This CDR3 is CASSWGARTEAFF. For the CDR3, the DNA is TGTGCCAGTAGTTGGGGGGCCCGGACTGAAGCTTTCTTT.

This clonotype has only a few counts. CDR3 loop: CASGRGDRDSEKLFF. DNA for the CDR3: TGTGCCAGCGGAAGAGGGGACAGGGATAGTGAAAAACTGTTTTTT. The chain carries TRBV28 and TRBJ1-4; 9 bases line up with TRBD1. This CDR3 contains 15 residues. The junction had 11 bases not matched to a gene; V was cut back by 8 bases and J by 7 bases. The germline CDR1 and CDR2 sequences are MDHEN and SYDVKM.

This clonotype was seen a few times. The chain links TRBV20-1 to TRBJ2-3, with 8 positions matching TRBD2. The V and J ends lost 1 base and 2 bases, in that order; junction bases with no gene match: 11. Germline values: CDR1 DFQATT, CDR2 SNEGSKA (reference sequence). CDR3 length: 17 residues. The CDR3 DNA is TGCAGTGCTAGAGTGCGAAGGACTAGCTTATACACAGATACGCAGTATTTT. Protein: CSARVRRTSLYTDTQYF.

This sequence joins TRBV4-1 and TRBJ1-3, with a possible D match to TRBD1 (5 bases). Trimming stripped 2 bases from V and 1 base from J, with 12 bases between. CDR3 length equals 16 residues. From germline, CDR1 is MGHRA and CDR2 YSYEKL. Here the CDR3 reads CASSQHDSRSGNTIYF. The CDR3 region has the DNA TGCGCCAGCAGCCAACATGACAGCCGATCTGGAAACACCATATATTTT.